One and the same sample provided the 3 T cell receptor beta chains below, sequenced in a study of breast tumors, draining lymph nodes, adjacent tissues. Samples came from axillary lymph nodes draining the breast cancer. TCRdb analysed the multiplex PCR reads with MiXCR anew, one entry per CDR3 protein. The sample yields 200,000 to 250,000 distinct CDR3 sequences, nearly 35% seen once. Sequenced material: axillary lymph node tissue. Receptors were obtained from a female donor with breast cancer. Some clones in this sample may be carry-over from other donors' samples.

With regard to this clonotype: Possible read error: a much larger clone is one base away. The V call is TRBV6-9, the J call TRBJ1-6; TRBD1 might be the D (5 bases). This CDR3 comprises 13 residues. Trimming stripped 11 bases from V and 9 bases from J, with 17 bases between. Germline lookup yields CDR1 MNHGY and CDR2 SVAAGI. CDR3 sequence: CAFREDGTSPLHF. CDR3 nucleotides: TGTGCCTTCAGGGAGGACGGCACTTCACCCCTCCACTTT.

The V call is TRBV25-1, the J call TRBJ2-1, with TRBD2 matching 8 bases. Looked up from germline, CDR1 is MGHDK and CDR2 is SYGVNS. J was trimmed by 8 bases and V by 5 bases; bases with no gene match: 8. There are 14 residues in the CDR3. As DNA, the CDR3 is TGTGCCAGCAGTCAACGCGGGAGGATTGATGAGCAGTTCTTC. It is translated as CASSQRGRIDEQFF.

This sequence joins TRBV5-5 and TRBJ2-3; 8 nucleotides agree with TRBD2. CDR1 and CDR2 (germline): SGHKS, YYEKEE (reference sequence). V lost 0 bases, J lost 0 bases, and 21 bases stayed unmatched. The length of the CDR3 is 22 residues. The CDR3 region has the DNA TGTGCCAGCAGCTTGGCCACAGTATCCACCGGGGATAGCGGGAAAAGCACAGATACGCAGTATTTT. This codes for CASSLATVSTGDSGKSTDTQYF.